This entry concerns a single TCR beta chain. Its antigen is undetermined. Germline V gene sequence: CDR1 SNHLY, CDR2 FYNNEI. The CDR3 extends over 14 amino acids. With 0 bases removed from V and 4 bases from J, the gap between germline ends came to 9 bases. This entry belongs to a study of T cells in localized non-small cell lung cancer. Whole-study findings and limits: Higher adjacent-lung clonality was associated with shorter survival. Across samples, adjacent lung featured a median roughly 50 of the top 100 tumor clones. Heterogeneity remains possible because sequencing was limited to only one tumor region. Of the tissues analyzed, uninvolved adjacent lung showed maximal T cell clonality, greater than tumor.

Clones were sequenced by immunoSEQ multiplex PCR, and TCRdb holds only the in-frame ones, with some missing. The sample lists under 15,000 clones; around 83% were seen once. Sequencing used peripheral blood, obtained before any cancer treatment. This rearrangement joins TRBV2 to TRBJ1-2; perhaps TRBD1 as D (6 bases). The source of this sequence is a male donor at least 60 years old with stage I lung adenocarcinoma. CDR3 in amino acids: CASSEAQGIYGYTF. CDR3 nucleotide sequence: TGTGCCAGCAGTGAAGCGCAGGGGATCTATGGCTACACCTTC.